This TCR beta chain was identified in a study of T cell responses to AZD1222 COVID-19 vaccine. General study results and limits: Clonal diversity was possibly underestimated, and the donors were mostly white British, with more females. An increase in Spike-specific TCR breadth and depth was observed after two AZD1222 doses.

Regarding this clone: Its antigen is as yet unknown.

TCRdb's table, derived via immunoSEQ multiplex PCR, lists solely in-frame clones and lacks some. The sample lists 100,000 to 150,000 clones, 90% occurring once. The clonotype originates from an adult in good health. Sample: peripheral blood, taken on day 0 of MenACWY control vaccination.

The chain's CDR3 is CASSLVARRGGSYNEQFF. The CDR3 DNA reads as TGCGCCAGCAGCTTGGTGGCCCGCAGAGGGGGGTCCTACAATGAGCAGTTCTTC. The V call is TRBV5-1, the J call TRBJ2-1, with D perhaps TRBD1 or TRBD2 (6 bases each). The CDR3 has 18 amino acids. Germline V CDR1 and CDR2: SGHRS, YFSETQ. V gave up 0 bases and J gave up 1 base, with 17 bases separating them.